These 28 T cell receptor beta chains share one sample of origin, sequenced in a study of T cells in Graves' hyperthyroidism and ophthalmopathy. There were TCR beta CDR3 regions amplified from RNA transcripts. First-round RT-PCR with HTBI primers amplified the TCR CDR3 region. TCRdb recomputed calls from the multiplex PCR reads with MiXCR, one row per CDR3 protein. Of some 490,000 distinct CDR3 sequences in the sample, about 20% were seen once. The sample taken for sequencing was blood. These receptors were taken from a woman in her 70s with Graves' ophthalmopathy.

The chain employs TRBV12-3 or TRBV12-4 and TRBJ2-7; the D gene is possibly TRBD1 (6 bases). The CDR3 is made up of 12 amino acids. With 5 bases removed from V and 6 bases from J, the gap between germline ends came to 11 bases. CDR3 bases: TGTGCCAGCAGTACCCTAGGGGGCGAGCAGTACTTC. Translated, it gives CASSTLGGEQYF.

CDR3 nucleotide sequence: TGCGCCAGCAGCTGGGGGTTGAGTGAAGTCACGCAGTATTTT. Residues: CASSWGLSEVTQYF. J is TRBJ2-3 and V is TRBV5-1; possibly TRBD1 or TRBD2 for D (5 bases each). There are 14 residues in the CDR3. V lost 3 bases, J lost 9 bases, and 17 bases lay in between. CDR1 SGHRS and CDR2 YFSETQ come from the germline V gene.

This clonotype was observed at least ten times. CDR3 bases: TGTGCCAGCAGCTTAGTAGCGGGAGGAAGCACCGGGGAGCTGTTTTTT. Amino acids: CASSLVAGGSTGELFF. The chain uses TRBV7-2 and TRBJ2-2; 10 bases match TRBD2. Losses at the gene ends were 1 base for V and 4 bases for J; bases not matched to a gene: 3. The germline gives CDR1 SGHTA, CDR2 FQGNSA. The CDR3 is 16 amino acids.

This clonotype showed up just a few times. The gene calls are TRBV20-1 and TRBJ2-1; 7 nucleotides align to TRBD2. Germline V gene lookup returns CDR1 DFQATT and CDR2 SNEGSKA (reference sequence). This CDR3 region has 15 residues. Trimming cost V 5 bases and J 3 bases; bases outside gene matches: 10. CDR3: CSAETLADRYNEQFF. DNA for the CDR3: TGCAGTGCTGAAACCCTAGCGGACCGCTACAATGAGCAGTTCTTC.

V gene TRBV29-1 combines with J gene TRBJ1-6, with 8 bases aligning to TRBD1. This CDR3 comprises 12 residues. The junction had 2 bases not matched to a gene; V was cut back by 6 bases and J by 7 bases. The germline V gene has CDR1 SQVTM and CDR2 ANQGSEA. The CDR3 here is CSVGQVNSPLHF. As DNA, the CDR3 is TGCAGCGTGGGACAGGTGAATTCACCCCTCCACTTT.

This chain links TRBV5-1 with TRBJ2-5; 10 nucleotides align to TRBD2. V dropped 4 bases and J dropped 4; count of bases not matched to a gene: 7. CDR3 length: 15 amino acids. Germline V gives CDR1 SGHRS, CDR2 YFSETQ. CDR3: CASSLAGAPRETQYF. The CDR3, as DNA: TGCGCCAGCAGCCTAGCGGGAGCCCCAAGAGAGACCCAGTACTTC.

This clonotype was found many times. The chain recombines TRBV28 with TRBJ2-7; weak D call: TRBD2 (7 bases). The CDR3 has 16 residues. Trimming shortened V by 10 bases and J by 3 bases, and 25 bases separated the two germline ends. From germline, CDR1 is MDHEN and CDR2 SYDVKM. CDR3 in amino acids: CANTGGGARVHYEQYF. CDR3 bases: TGTGCCAACACTGGGGGGGGGGCGCGGGTCCACTACGAGCAGTACTTC. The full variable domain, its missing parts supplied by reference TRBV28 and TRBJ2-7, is DVKVTQSSRYLVKRTGEKVFLECVQDMDHENMFWYRQDPGLGLRLIYFSYDVKMKEKGDIPEGYSVSREKKERFSLILESASTNQTSMYLCANTGGGARVHYEQYFGPGTRLTVT.

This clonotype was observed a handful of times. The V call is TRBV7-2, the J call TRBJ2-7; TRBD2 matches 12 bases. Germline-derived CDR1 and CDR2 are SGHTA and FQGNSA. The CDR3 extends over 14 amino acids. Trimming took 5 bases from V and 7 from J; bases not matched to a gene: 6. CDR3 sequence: CASSLLAGGGEQYF. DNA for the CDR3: TGTGCCAGCAGCCTCCTAGCGGGAGGGGGTGAGCAGTACTTC. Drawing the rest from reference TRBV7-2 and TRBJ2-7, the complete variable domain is GAGVSQSPSNKVTEKGKDVELRCDPISGHTALYWYRQSLGQGLEFLIYFQGNSAPDKSGLPSDRFSAERTGGSVSTLTIQRTQQEDSAVYLCASSLLAGGGEQYFGPGTRLTVT.

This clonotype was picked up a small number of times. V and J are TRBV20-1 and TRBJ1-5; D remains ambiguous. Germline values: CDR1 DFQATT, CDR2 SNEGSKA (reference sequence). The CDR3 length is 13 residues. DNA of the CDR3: TGCGCCCCCGGTGGCAATAGCAATCAGCCCCAGCATTTT. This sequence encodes CAPGGNSNQPQHF.

The CDR3 coding sequence is TGTGCCATCAGTGAGTTCCCGGGACTGGGGGACTACACCTTC. This gives the protein CAISEFPGLGDYTF. V and J are TRBV10-3 and TRBJ1-2; D may be TRBD1 (5 bases). The CDR3 sequence is 14 residues long. Looked up from germline, CDR1 is ENHRY and CDR2 is SYGVKD. V was shortened by 1 base and J by 10 bases, with 16 bases between the two germline ends.

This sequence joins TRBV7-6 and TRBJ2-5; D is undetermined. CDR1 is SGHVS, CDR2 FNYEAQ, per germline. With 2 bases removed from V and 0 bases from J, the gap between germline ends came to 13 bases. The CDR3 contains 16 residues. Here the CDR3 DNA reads TGTGCCAGCAGCTTATATGGGGAAGCAGACCAAGAGACCCAGTACTTC. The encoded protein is CASSLYGEADQETQYF.

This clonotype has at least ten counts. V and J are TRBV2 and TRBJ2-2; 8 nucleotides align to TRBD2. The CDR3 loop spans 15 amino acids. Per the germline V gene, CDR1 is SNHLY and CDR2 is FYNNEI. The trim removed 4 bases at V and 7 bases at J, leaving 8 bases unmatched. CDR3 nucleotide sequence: TGTGCCAGCAGTGTAGGACTAGCTCTTGGCGGGGAGCTGTTTTTT. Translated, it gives CASSVGLALGGELFF.

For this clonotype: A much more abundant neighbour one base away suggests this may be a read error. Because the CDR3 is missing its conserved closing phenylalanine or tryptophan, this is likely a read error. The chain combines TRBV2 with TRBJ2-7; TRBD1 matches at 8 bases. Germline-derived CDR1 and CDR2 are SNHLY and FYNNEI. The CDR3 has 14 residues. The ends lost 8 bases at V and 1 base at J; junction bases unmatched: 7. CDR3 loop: CASDTGGSSYEQYL. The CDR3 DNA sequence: TGTGCCAGCGACACAGGGGGGAGTTCCTACGAGCAGTACCTC.

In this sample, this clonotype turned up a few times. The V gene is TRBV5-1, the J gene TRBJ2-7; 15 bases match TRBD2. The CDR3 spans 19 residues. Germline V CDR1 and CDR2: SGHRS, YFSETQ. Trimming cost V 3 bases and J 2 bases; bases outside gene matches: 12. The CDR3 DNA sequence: TGCGCCAGCAGCTCGGGACTAGCGGGAGGCCCGCTCATGACCTACGAGCAGTACTTC. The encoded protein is CASSSGLAGGPLMTYEQYF.

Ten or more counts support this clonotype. The CDR3 spells CASSSSGQGVAEAFF. The CDR3 DNA reads TGTGCCAGCAGTTCATCGGGACAGGGGGTCGCTGAAGCTTTCTTT. The chain carries TRBV28 and TRBJ1-1, with 11 bases aligning to TRBD1. Germline V gene lookup returns CDR1 MDHEN and CDR2 SYDVKM. The CDR3 totals 15 residues. The V gene end was trimmed by 4 bases and the J gene end by 6 bases; junction bases not matched to a gene: 7.

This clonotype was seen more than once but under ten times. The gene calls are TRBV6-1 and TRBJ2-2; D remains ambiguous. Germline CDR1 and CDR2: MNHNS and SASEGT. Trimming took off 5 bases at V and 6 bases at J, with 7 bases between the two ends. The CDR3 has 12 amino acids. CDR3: CASSPLSGELFF. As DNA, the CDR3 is TGTGCCAGCAGTCCCCTGTCCGGGGAGCTGTTTTTT.

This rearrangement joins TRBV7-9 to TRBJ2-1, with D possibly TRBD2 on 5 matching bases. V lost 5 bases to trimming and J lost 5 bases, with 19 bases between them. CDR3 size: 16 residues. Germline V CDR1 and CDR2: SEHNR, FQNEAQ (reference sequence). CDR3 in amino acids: CASSPRVGRAHNEQFF. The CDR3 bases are TGTGCCAGCAGCCCCCGGGTAGGGAGAGCTCACAATGAGCAGTTCTTC. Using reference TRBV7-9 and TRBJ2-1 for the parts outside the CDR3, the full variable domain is DTGVSQNPRHKITKRGQNVTFRCDPISEHNRLYWYRQTLGQGPEFLTYFQNEAQLEKSRLLSDRFSAERPKGSFSTLEIQRTEQGDSAMYLCASSPRVGRAHNEQFFGPGTRLTVL.

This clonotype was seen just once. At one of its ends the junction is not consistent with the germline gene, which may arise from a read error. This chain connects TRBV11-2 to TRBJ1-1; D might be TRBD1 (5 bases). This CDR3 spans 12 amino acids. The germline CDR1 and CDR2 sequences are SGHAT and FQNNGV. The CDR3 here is CASSPLGTEAIF. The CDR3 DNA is TGTGCCAGCAGCCCTTTGGGGACTGAAGCTATCTTT.

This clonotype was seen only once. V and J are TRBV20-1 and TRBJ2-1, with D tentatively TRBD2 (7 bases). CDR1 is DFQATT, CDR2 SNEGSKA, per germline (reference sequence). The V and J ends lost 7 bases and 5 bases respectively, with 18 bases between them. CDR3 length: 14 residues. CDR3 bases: TGCAGTGTGGGAGGGGGGGCCTTCAACAATGAGCAGTTCTTC. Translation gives CSVGGGAFNNEQFF.

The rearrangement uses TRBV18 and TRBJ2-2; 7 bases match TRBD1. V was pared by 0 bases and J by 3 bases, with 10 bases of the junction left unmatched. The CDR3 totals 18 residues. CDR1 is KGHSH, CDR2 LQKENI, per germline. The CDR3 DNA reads TGTGCCAGCTCACCACCCCTTAGGGGGCGAGTGGACACCGGGGAGCTGTTTTTT. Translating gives CASSPPLRGRVDTGELFF.

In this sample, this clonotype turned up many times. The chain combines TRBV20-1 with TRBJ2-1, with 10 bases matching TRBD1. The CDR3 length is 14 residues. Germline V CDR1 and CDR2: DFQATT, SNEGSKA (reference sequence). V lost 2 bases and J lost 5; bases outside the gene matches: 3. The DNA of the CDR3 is TGCAGTGCTAGACGCGGGACAGGGGACAATGAGCAGTTCTTC. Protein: CSARRGTGDNEQFF.

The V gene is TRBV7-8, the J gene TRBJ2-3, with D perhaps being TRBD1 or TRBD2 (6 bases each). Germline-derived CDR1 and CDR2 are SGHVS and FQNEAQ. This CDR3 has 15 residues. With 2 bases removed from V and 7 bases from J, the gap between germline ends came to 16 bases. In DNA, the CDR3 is TGTGCCAGCAGCTTAAGGGGGGTAGGGGTTTATACGCAGTATTTT. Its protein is CASSLRGVGVYTQYF.

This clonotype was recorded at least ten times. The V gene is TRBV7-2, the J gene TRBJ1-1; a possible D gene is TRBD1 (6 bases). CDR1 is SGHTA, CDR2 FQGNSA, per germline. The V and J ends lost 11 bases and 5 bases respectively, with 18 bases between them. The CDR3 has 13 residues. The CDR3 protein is CAGGATRGTEAFF. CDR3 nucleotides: TGTGCCGGGGGGGCAACGAGGGGGACTGAAGCTTTCTTT.

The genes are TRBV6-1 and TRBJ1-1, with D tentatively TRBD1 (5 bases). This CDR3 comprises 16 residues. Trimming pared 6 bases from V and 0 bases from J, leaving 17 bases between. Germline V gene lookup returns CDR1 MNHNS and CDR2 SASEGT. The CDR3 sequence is CASSRYSGSMNTEAFF. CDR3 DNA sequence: TGTGCCAGCAGCCGATATTCAGGGTCGATGAACACTGAAGCTTTCTTT.

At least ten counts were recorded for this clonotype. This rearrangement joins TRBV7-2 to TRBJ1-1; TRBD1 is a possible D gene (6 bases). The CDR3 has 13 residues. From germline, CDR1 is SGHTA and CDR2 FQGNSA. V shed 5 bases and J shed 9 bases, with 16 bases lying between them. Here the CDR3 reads CASSPQTGQQAFF. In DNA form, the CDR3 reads TGTGCCAGCAGCCCACAGACAGGACAGCAAGCTTTCTTT.

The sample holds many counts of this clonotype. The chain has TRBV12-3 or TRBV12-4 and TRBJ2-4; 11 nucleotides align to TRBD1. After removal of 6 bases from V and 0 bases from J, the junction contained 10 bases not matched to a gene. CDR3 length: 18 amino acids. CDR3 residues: CASRTGTGGWGAKNIQYF. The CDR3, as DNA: TGTGCCAGCAGGACCGGGACAGGGGGTTGGGGAGCCAAAAACATTCAGTACTTC.

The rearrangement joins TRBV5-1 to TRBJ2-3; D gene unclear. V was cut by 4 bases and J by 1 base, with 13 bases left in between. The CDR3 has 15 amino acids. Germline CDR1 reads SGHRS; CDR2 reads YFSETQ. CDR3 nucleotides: TGCGCCAGCAGCACACTTCCCAGCGGCACAGATACGCAGTATTTT. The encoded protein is CASSTLPSGTDTQYF.

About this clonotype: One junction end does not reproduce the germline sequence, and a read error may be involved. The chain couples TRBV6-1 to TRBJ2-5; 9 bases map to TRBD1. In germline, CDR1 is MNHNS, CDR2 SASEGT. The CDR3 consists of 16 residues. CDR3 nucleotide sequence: TGTGCCAGCAGTGAAATTGGGACAGGGACAAGAGAGGCCCAGTACTTC. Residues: CASSEIGTGTREAQYF.